This TCR beta chain originates from a study of beta chain features in type 1 diabetes. Findings and caveats of the study: Any role of HLA type in TCRB rearrangement remained unresolved here. Shorter TCRB CDR3s, moderately but significantly so, were found in Type 1 diabetes patients in all four CD4+ subsets.

The authors reverse transcribed all of the isolated RNA, so sequencing captured expressed TCRB transcripts. Method: immunoSEQ multiplex PCR; TCRdb's copy keeps in-frame clones and lacks some. The sample lists under 300,000 clones, 9.5% to 13% occurring once. Cells sorted by CD45RO/CCR7/CD25/CD127/CD95/CD27 comprised CD4+ naive, central memory, regulatory and stem cell-like memory cells. Regarding this clone: The antigen is not known.

The V end lost 0 bases, the J end lost 3 bases, and 3 bases lay between the germline ends. The CDR3 contains 13 residues. From germline, CDR1 is SGHRS and CDR2 YFSETQ. The sequenced sample consisted of naive CD4+ T cells from blood. J is TRBJ2-2 and V is TRBV5-1; the D is unclear. The TCR sequence derives from a young man with type 1 diabetes. This chain's CDR3 is CASSLVYTGELFF. The CDR3 nucleotides read TGCGCCAGCAGCTTGGTCTACACCGGGGAGCTGTTTTTT.